This T cell receptor beta chain comes out of a study of PD-1 blockade in mismatch repair-deficient tumors. Whole-study results and caveats: Rapid post-treatment expansion, then contraction, generally preceding radiologic response, marked tumor-resident clones.

The CDR3 length is 13 residues. The V end was cut by 0 bases, the J end by 3 bases, with 4 bases between. The germline gives CDR1 SGHDT, CDR2 YYEEEE. The TCR-sequenced patients were a few responders to pembrolizumab. This clone has a single count. Its target is unknown. Generated by immunoSEQ multiplex PCR, the TCRdb table keeps only in-frame clones and is missing some. Counted here are around 25,000 clones, 65% to 85% occurring once; the ten biggest clones make up 20%. This receptor was taken from an adult with mismatch repair-deficient cancer. Material: peripheral blood, obtained 12 weeks after starting pembrolizumab. The chain uses TRBV5-6 and TRBJ1-5; no clear D. The CDR3 region has the DNA TGTGCCAGCAGCTTGGGGAACAATCAGCCCCAGCATTTT. This gives the protein CASSLGNNQPQHF.